This entry concerns a single T cell receptor (beta chain). The sample belongs to a study of blood T cell repertoires in COVID-19. Looking at the study overall: The study drew acute and convalescent COVID-19 samples from the United States, Italy and Spain. Sources were T cells, B-cell-depleted T cells, or PBMCs; the material itself was cDNA or gDNA.

Original analysis: Using reference gene primer amplification, nucleated cell counts were estimated. Only in-frame clones appear in the TCRdb table, and some are missing; sequencing was by immunoSEQ multiplex PCR. V, J and clone size reflect that table, while D and trimming were determined from the DNA. The top ten clones hold roughly 25% of a sample with approximately 170,000 clones, 88% of them seen once. This CDR3 is 16 amino acids long. Germline V gives CDR1 SGDLS, CDR2 YYNGEE. The V gene end was trimmed by 5 bases and the J gene end by 3 bases; junction bases not matched to a gene: 10. V is TRBV9 and J is TRBJ2-2; 7 positions match TRBD2. This TCR came from a man in his 60s with acute or convalescent COVID-19. The material sequenced was peripheral blood. CDR3 residues: CASRGGTASHTGELFF. CDR3 DNA sequence: TGTGCCAGCAGGGGAGGGACGGCCTCACACACCGGGGAGCTGTTTTTT.